The sequence of this T cell receptor beta chain was determined in a study of blood T cells in healthy people across ages (dated by TCRdb to 2014 to 2015). Turning to the overall study: In model experiments, template switching captured roughly one uniquely barcoded TCR beta cDNA molecule for every two T cells. The study measured age-related changes in TCR beta repertoire diversity using deep sequencing normalized with unique cDNA molecular identifiers. The donors were split into four age groups: young (average 16 years), middle-aged (roughly 39), aged (roughly 68) and long-lived (approximately 80). Donors of different ages were randomly distributed across sequencing lanes to avoid experimental bias. The study analyzed two additional independent replicas of 1 million unique cDNA reads from the same blood draw for two donors, one aged 18 to 30 and one aged 80 or older.

Paper-wide results and their limitations: Because profiling used bulk unsorted PBMCs, naive and antigen-experienced compartments could not be compared conclusively. Because donor CMV infection status was unknown, age-related changes in expanded clonotypes were potentially confounded. Estimates of total diversity based on one million sequenced T cells were considered lower bounds and underestimates. The percentage of naive T cells measured by flow cytometry correlated strongly with observed TCR beta diversity. The long-lived group showed more naive CD4+ T cells, fewer expanded clones and increased TCR diversity than the aged group, suggesting age selection. Observed TCR beta diversity per million T cells fell roughly linearly with age, and a significant reduction was already apparent by age around 44.

At the junction V is shortened by 6 bases and J by 8 bases, with 19 bases in between. The germline V gene (reference sequence) sets CDR1 to LGHDT and CDR2 to YNNKEL. From cysteine to phenylalanine, the CDR3 is 14 amino acids long. The only DNA kept is the CDR3, 42 bases in frame from the first base. Donors were 39 systemically healthy Caucasian individuals from Russia aged roughly 6 to 95 years. Each donor gave around 9 milliliters of peripheral blood, collected into EDTA-treated Vacutainer tubes. Ficoll-Paque density-gradient centrifugation was used to isolate PBMCs, with at least 6.5 million per sample. Total RNA, at least 5 micrograms per sample, was extracted from PBMCs with Trizol reagent. The percentages of naive CD45RAhigh/CD27high T cells were determined by flow cytometry on a PBMC aliquot from every donor. Comments on this clonotype: Its antigen remains unidentified. Per-base quality was not reported, and no clone a single base away is much larger than it.

The library was produced with 5' RACE. TCRdb shows the sequencer as Illumina HiSeq 2500. A second PCR of about 7 to 12 cycles was run with a J-beta primer mix and a sample-barcoded 5' primer. A unique molecular identifier was introduced onto each TCR beta cDNA molecule by a template-switch 5' adaptor carrying 12 random nucleotides. Each sample yielded at least 2.5 million CDR3-containing paired-end reads. All of the RNA was converted into first-strand cDNA using the Mint cDNA synthesis kit, with a TRBC-specific oligonucleotide serving as the primer. After uracil-DNA glycosylase treatment, a first 18-cycle PCR used universal primers M1SS and BC2_uni_R on all cDNA. From the authors' description of their analysis: Normalization of each sample was performed by random selection of 1 million high-quality reads, each carrying a distinct molecular identifier. Reads with shared molecular identifiers were discarded instead of being binned into consensus sequences. MiTCR, with a Q25 quality threshold and the strictest error-elimination algorithm, was used for CDR3 identification, clonotype clustering and error correction. A nonparametric unseen species model using Euler transformation provided a lower-bound estimate of total TCR beta diversity. The raw public reads went through TCRdb reprocessing: fastp at Q25, MiXCR clone calling, in-frame beta chains kept. Rows are combined by CDR3 protein, so each entry shows the most common genes and DNA. V and J calls and clone size were set by TCRdb, not the authors. The sample table holds 2 million or so distinct CDR3 sequences, of which 49% were seen once. 2.1% of the sample is taken by the ten largest.

Sequenced: blood. Recombination linked TRBV3-1 to TRBJ1-1; the D gene cannot be resolved reliably. This clonotype originated in a woman aged 40-49 years in good health. The DNA reads as follows: TGTGCCAGCAGTCCGGTGGAGCGGTTGAGAGAAGCTTTCTTT. It codes for CASSPVERLREAFF.